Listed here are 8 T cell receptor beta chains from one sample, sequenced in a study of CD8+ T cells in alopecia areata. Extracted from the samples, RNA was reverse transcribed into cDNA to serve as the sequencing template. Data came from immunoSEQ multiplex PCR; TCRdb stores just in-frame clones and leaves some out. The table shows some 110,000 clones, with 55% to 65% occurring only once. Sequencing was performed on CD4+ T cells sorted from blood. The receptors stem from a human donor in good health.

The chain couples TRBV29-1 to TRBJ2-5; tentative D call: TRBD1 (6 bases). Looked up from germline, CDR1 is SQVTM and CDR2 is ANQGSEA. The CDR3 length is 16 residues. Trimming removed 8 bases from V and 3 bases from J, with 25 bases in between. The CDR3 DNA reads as TGCAGCCCACGACCTAAACATTTTGACAGGAAAGAGACCCAGTACTTC. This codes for CSPRPKHFDRKETQYF.

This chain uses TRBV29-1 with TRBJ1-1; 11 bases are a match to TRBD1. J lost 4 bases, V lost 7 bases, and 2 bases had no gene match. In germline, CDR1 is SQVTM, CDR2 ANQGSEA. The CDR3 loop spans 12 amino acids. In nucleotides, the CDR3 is TGCAGCGGTGGGACAGGGGGCACTGAAGCTTTCTTT. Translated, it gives CSGGTGGTEAFF.

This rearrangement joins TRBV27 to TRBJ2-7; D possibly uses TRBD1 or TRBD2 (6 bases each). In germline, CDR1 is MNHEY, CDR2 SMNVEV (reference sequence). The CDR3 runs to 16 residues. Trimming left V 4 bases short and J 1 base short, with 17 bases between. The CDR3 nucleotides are TGTGCCAGCAGTTCCCTCGAGGGGGGCGCTTCCTACGAGCAGTACTTC. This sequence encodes CASSSLEGGASYEQYF.

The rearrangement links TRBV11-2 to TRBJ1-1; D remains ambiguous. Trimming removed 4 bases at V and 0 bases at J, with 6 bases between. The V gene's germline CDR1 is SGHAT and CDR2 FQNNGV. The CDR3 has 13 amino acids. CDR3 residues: CASSSELNTEAFF. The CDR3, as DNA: TGTGCCAGCAGCTCAGAGCTGAACACTGAAGCTTTCTTT.

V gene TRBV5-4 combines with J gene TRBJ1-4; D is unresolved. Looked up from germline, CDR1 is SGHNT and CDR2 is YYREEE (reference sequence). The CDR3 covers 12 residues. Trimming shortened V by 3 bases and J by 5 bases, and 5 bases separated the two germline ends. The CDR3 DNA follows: TGTGCCAGCAGCTCAGAAAATGAAAAACTGTTTTTT. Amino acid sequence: CASSSENEKLFF.

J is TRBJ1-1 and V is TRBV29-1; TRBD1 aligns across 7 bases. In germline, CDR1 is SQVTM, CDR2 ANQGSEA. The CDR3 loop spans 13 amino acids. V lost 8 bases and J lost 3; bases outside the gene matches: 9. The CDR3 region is CSSQTGRDTEAFF. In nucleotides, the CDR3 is TGCAGCTCCCAGACAGGGAGGGACACTGAAGCTTTCTTT. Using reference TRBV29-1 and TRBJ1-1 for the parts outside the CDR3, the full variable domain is SAVISQKPSRDICQRGTSLTIQCQVDSQVTMMFWYRQQPGQSLTLIATANQGSEATYESGFVIDKFPISRPNLTFSTLTVSNMSPEDSSIYLCSSQTGRDTEAFFGQGTRLTVV.

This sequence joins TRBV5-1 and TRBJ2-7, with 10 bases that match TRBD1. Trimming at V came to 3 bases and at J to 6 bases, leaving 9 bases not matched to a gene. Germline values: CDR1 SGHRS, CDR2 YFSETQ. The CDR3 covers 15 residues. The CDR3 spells CASSYYGTGAVEQYF. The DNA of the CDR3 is TGCGCCAGCAGCTATTATGGGACAGGGGCCGTCGAGCAGTACTTC.

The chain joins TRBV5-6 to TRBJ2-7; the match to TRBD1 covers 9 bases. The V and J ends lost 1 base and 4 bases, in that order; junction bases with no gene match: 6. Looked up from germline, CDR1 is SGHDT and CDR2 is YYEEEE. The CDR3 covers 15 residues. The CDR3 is CASSLLGQGMYEQYF. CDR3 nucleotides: TGTGCCAGCAGCTTGCTAGGACAGGGGATGTACGAGCAGTACTTC.